This T cell receptor beta chain was identified in a study of blood T cell repertoires in COVID-19. Study summary: From the United States, Italy and Spain came samples of acute and convalescent COVID-19. In each case, the material was cDNA or gDNA derived from T cells, B-cell-depleted T cells, or PBMCs.

Authors' analysis steps: Amplifying reference gene primers gave estimates of nucleated cell counts. Clones were sequenced by immunoSEQ multiplex PCR, and TCRdb holds only the in-frame ones, with some missing. That table furnishes V, J and clone size, whereas the DNA furnished D and trimming. This sample carries 100,000 to 150,000 clones, under 85% of them seen once, and the ten largest clones take about 10%. The CDR3 runs to 16 residues. V dropped 3 bases and J dropped 6; count of bases not matched to a gene: 6. Germline-derived CDR1 and CDR2 are SGHKS and YYEKEE (reference sequence). The chain couples TRBV5-5 to TRBJ2-3; TRBD2 matches 14 bases. Sequences were obtained from peripheral blood. The source of this sequence is a man aged 60 to 75 with acute or convalescent COVID-19. The CDR3 bases are TGTGCCAGCAGCTGGGGACTAGCGGGAGATCTGGATACGCAGTATTTT. Translating it yields CASSWGLAGDLDTQYF.